This TCR beta chain was found in a study of siplizumab effects on memory and regulatory T cells. V lost 3 bases to trimming and J lost 10 bases, with 4 bases between them. The CDR3 is 11 amino acids. Germline lookup yields CDR1 SNHLY and CDR2 FYNNEI. Sequencing was performed with immunoSEQ multiplex PCR; in TCRdb, only in-frame clones are kept and a portion is missing. The sample holds roughly 100,000 clones, nearly 95% seen once. V and J are TRBV2 and TRBJ1-6, with D unclear. Sequenced input: Tregs sorted from blood. The sequence came from a human donor in good health. This CDR3 is CASSDGSPLHF. Written as DNA, the CDR3 is TGTGCCAGCAGTGACGGGTCACCCCTCCACTTT.